This T cell receptor beta chain was retrieved from a study of tumor and adjacent non-tumor tissue in lung cancer. Study overall: Patients comprised about a dozen adenocarcinoma, 2 squamous cell carcinoma and 1 small cell lung cancer. Regarding the study as a whole: Shorter survival was associated with higher TCR diversity in tumors. Tumor tissue had significantly higher TCR diversity than normal lung.

This sample's RNA came from whole unsorted tissue. The CDR3 has 14 amino acids. CDR1 MNHEY and CDR2 SVGEGT come from the germline V gene. V dropped 9 bases and J dropped 1 base, with 14 bases sitting between them. As regards this clonotype: Its target is not known.

The library came from three nested PCR rounds adapted from ARM-PCR protocols. From the multiplex PCR reads, TCRdb called clonotypes with MiXCR, one entry per CDR3 protein. This sample carries under 150,000 distinct CDR3 sequences, around 65% of them seen once, and the ten largest clones take over 15%. Sequences were obtained from lung tumor tissue. The source of this sequence is a man aged 55 to 70 with small cell lung cancer. V gene TRBV6-2 or TRBV6-3 combines with J gene TRBJ2-3; possible D gene TRBD2, 5 bases. This chain's CDR3 is CASTLVGGTDTQYF. DNA of the CDR3: TGTGCCAGTACCCTTGTGGGAGGCACAGATACGCAGTATTTT.